This is a list of T cell receptor beta chains from one sample in a study of T cells in Graves' hyperthyroidism and ophthalmopathy. TCRdb independently ran MiXCR on the multiplex PCR reads; one entry per CDR3 protein. This table holds 600,000 to 650,000 distinct CDR3 sequences, around 15% found once. The sequencing input was blood. The receptors derive from a woman aged 25 to 39 with Graves' hyperthyroidism. Both conserved end residues are part of each CDR3. A D gene is named only where the DNA matches it firmly. Clone size is given for some rows only: seen once, a few or many times, or a class if the clone is expanded.

CDR3nt,CDR3aa,v_gene,abundance,d_gene,j_gene
TGTGCCAGCACTGATCGAGGGTCCTCGGTCTATGGCTACACCTTC,CASTDRGSSVYGYTF,TRBV2,many,NA,TRBJ1-2
TGCAGTGCTAGTGGTGGGGGCGACGGGAGAGAGGTAGAGACCCAGTACTTC,CSASGGGDGREVETQYF,TRBV20-1,NA,NA,TRBJ2-5
TGTGCCAGCACCGAGGACGGGAGAGGCGCCGGGGAGCTGTTTTTT,CASTEDGRGAGELFF,TRBV28,many,NA,TRBJ2-2
TGTGCCAGCAGTTCCCCAGGAGGGGGTTACCCTGGCTACACCTTC,CASSSPGGGYPGYTF,TRBV28,many,NA,TRBJ1-2
TGCAGTGCTAGACAGAGCGGGAGGAAGGACGAGCAGTACTTC,CSARQSGRKDEQYF,TRBV20-1,few,TRBD2,TRBJ2-7
TGTGCCAGTAGGCCAGACAGAAACACTGAAGCTTTCTTT,CASRPDRNTEAFF,TRBV19,NA,NA,TRBJ1-1
TGTGCTAGTGGTGGTCGATACAGGGGTTCCACTGAAGCTTTCTTT,CASGGRYRGSTEAFF,TRBV12-5,many,TRBD1,TRBJ1-1
TGCGCCAGCAGCTCGTCAGGGGATGAGACCCAGTACTTC,CASSSSGDETQYF,TRBV5-1,NA,NA,TRBJ2-5
TGTGCCAGCAGAGATCCGGGACGTTCTAACACCGGGGAGCTGTTTTTT,CASRDPGRSNTGELFF,TRBV6-1,many,NA,TRBJ2-2
TGTGCCAGCAGACCCCTAGCGGGAGGCCACTACAATGAGCAGTTCTTC,CASRPLAGGHYNEQFF,TRBV2,many,TRBD2,TRBJ2-1
TGTGCCAGCAGCTTAGAGGGCACCGCGGTAGGGGAGCTGTTTTTT,CASSLEGTAVGELFF,TRBV11-2,NA,NA,TRBJ2-2
TGTGCCAGCAGCTTAGGGACAGGGCTCTATGGCTACACCTTC,CASSLGTGLYGYTF,TRBV7-2,NA,TRBD1,TRBJ1-2
TGTGCCAGCAGCCCGCCGGGACAGGTTTTGGGGAACACTGAAGCTTTCTTT,CASSPPGQVLGNTEAFF,TRBV7-8,NA,TRBD1,TRBJ1-1
TGTGCCAGCGGATTAGCGGGAGGTTCCTACGAGCAGTACTTC,CASGLAGGSYEQYF,TRBV28,NA,TRBD2,TRBJ2-7
TGTGCCAGCAGCCAAGAATTCAGGGGGCTTGGGGAGACCCAGTACTTC,CASSQEFRGLGETQYF,TRBV3-1,few,TRBD1,TRBJ2-5
TGTGCCACCAGCAGAGCAGGGCGCGGGGTGAAAGACTACAATGAGCAGTTCTTC,CATSRAGRGVKDYNEQFF,TRBV15,many,NA,TRBJ2-1
TGTGCCAGCAGCGTAGAGGGCAATCGGGGAACTGAAGCTTTCTTT,CASSVEGNRGTEAFF,TRBV9,NA,NA,TRBJ1-1
TGCAGTGGTGAGGGTGCGAGCGCAGATACGCAGTATTTT,CSGEGASADTQYF,TRBV20-1,NA,NA,TRBJ2-3
TGTGCCAGCAGCTCCGGCAGGGGGAAGTACTATGGCTACACCTTC,CASSSGRGKYYGYTF,TRBV7-2,few,TRBD1,TRBJ1-2
TGTGCCAGCAGCCCCTTAGGACAGGGCCGTTACACTGAAGCTTTCTTT,CASSPLGQGRYTEAFF,TRBV7-8,many,TRBD1,TRBJ1-1
TGCAGTGCTAGAGATAACCTGAACACTGAAGCTTTCTTT,CSARDNLNTEAFF,TRBV20-1,NA,NA,TRBJ1-1
TGTGCCAGCAGTTACCGGACAGGGAGCACAGATACGCAGTATTTT,CASSYRTGSTDTQYF,TRBV7-2,many,TRBD1,TRBJ2-3
TGTGCCAGCAGCCCGACCCTAGGGCACCCCGGGGAGCTGTTTTTT,CASSPTLGHPGELFF,TRBV4-2,NA,NA,TRBJ2-2
TGTGCCAGCTGGGGCGCGGAGACCCAGTACTTC,CASWGAETQYF,TRBV2,few,NA,TRBJ2-5
TGTGCCAGCAGCTCCCGGGACAGGGAAACCCCTAACTATGGCTACACCTTC,CASSSRDRETPNYGYTF,TRBV11-3,once,TRBD1,TRBJ1-2
TGTGCCAGCAGTAACCCTAGGGGGGATTTCACCGGGGAGCTGTTTTTT,CASSNPRGDFTGELFF,TRBV28,many,NA,TRBJ2-2
TGTGCCATCAGTGAGTCTAATTACGAGCAGTACTTC,CAISESNYEQYF,TRBV10-3,NA,NA,TRBJ2-7
TGTGCCAGCAGTTTATTGGTTCGTGAAAAACTGTTTTTT,CASSLLVREKLFF,TRBV12-3/TRBV12-4,many,NA,TRBJ1-4
TGTGCCAGCAGTTCGACGACCCCGGAGACCCAGTACTTC,CASSSTTPETQYF,TRBV7-3,many,NA,TRBJ2-5
TGTGCCTGTAATAACTATAATTCACCCCTCCACTTT,CACNNYNSPLHF,TRBV30,NA,NA,TRBJ1-6
TGTGCCAGCAGTCTACCCCCAGGTTCCGGGGAGCTGTTTTTT,CASSLPPGSGELFF,TRBV28,NA,NA,TRBJ2-2
TGTGCCAGCAGCTTTGGCCGGGGCACCATGGAGAATTCACCCCTCCACTTT,CASSFGRGTMENSPLHF,TRBV7-8,many,NA,TRBJ1-6
TGTGCCAGCAGCTTAGGGCCAGGGGGCATCAATGAGCAGTTCTTC,CASSLGPGGINEQFF,TRBV7-6,NA,TRBD1,TRBJ2-1
TGCAGCGGAATCGACAGAAGCCCGTTCTTC,CSGIDRSPFF,TRBV29-1,many,NA,TRBJ2-1
TGTGCCAGCAGCCAAGTTACGGCGGGAGTTTTCTACGAGCAGTACTTC,CASSQVTAGVFYEQYF,TRBV3-1,many,TRBD2,TRBJ2-7
TGTGCCAGCTCACCACAGGGCAGAAAACTGTTTTTT,CASSPQGRKLFF,TRBV18,many,NA,TRBJ1-4
TGTGCCAGCAGACACCAAGGCCTCAGGGTTGGAGAGACCCAGTACTTC,CASRHQGLRVGETQYF,TRBV12-3/TRBV12-4,many,NA,TRBJ2-5
TGTGCCAGCAGCTTAGCGGGCGGGAACACTGAAGCTTTCTTT,CASSLAGGNTEAFF,TRBV13,many,NA,TRBJ1-1
TGTGCCACCAGTGATTTTAGGTCGGGGGACCAAAGCAGCTACACCTTC,CATSDFRSGDQSSYTF,TRBV24-1,few,NA,TRBJ1-2
TGCAGTGCTAGAGATCCAGGGGTAGCCAAAAACATTCAGTACTTC,CSARDPGVAKNIQYF,TRBV20-1,many,NA,TRBJ2-4
TGTGCCAGCAGCGTAGCACAGGGGAACACTGAAGCTTTCTTT,CASSVAQGNTEAFF,TRBV9,NA,NA,TRBJ1-1
TGTGCCAGCACCCAGACAGGGGGCAACATTCAGTACTTC,CASTQTGGNIQYF,TRBV12-3/TRBV12-4,NA,TRBD1,TRBJ2-4
TGTGCCAGCAGCGTTAACACAGATACGCAGTATTTT,CASSVNTDTQYF,TRBV9,NA,NA,TRBJ2-3
TGTGCCAGCAGCTTGCCGGGGCTAGATACTGAAGCTTTCTTT,CASSLPGLDTEAFF,TRBV7-9,NA,NA,TRBJ1-1
TGTGCCAGCAGTGAACGTGGTTCCGAGCAGTACTTC,CASSERGSEQYF,TRBV2,many,NA,TRBJ2-7
TGTGCCAGCATTCAGGGACTAGCGGGAGTTAGGGAGCTGTTTTTT,CASIQGLAGVRELFF,TRBV2,NA,TRBD2,TRBJ2-2
TGTGCTAGTGGTTTGGGGACAGGGGGCGCGGAGACCCAGTACTTC,CASGLGTGGAETQYF,TRBV12-5,NA,TRBD1,TRBJ2-5
TGTGCCACCAGTGATTGGACTAGCGGGGTTCCGAGGGCCCAGTACTTC,CATSDWTSGVPRAQYF,TRBV24-1,few,TRBD2,TRBJ2-5
TGTGCCAGCAGCCCCAGGGACGGTTGGCAAGAGACCCAGTACTTC,CASSPRDGWQETQYF,TRBV11-2,many,NA,TRBJ2-5
TGTGCCAGCAGCCATGCTAGCGGGAGGGGCACAGATACGCAGTATTTT,CASSHASGRGTDTQYF,TRBV3-1,many,TRBD2,TRBJ2-3
TGTGCCAGCAGTGAAGGGCAGGATTATTCACCCCTCCACTTT,CASSEGQDYSPLHF,TRBV6-1,few,NA,TRBJ1-6
TGTGCCACCGGGGTCGGTAGCGGGAATATTGAGCAGTTCTTC,CATGVGSGNIEQFF,TRBV6-4,NA,TRBD2,TRBJ2-1
TGTGCCAGCAGTTTTGTCCCCCTGTCCCCGCCCCAGCATTTT,CASSFVPLSPPQHF,TRBV28,few,NA,TRBJ1-5
TGTGCCAGCAGTTCGACAGGGGGCCTGTCAGATACGCAGTATTTT,CASSSTGGLSDTQYF,TRBV12-3/TRBV12-4,NA,TRBD1,TRBJ2-3